This TCR beta chain was recovered during a study of spatial heterogeneity in lung cancer. On the study more broadly: On average, each unique TCR and UMI combination appeared more than ten times in raw reads.

The time point was: sample taken at primary tumor resection. Researchers sequenced whole RNA taken from tumor, nontumor lung or frozen PBMC without sorting. Study results and caveats: Tumor TCRs that were ubiquitous and expanded showed up in blood more at resection than follow-up.

Note on this clonotype: Its matching antigen is unknown. A read error is possible here, since a much larger clone lies one base away.

TCRdb recomputed calls from the 5' RACE reads with MiXCR, one row per CDR3 protein. The repertoire holds over 10,000 distinct CDR3 sequences, approximately 15% seen once, with approximately 2.4% in the top ten. V lost 5 bases and J lost 7; bases outside the gene matches: 6. Per the germline V gene, CDR1 is SGHVS and CDR2 is FNYEAQ. The CDR3 extends over 16 amino acids. V and J are TRBV7-6 and TRBJ2-1; TRBD2 matches at 15 bases. The sample in question was PBMCs, obtained at surgery. This sequence originates from a female donor with early-stage non-small cell lung cancer. The DNA of the CDR3 is TGTGCCAGCAGCACTCGGACTAGCGGGAGGGGGAATGAGCAGTTCTTC. Translated: CASSTRTSGRGNEQFF.